This TCR beta chain was sequenced in a study of shared clonotypes between healthy human individuals (dated by TCRdb to 2020 to 2022). Regarding the research as a whole: A couple of women and a few men aged 18 to 49 years were included in the cohort. For each donor, CD4 naive and CD4 memory were each run on three plates, CD8 naive on two plates, and CD8 memory on one plate. To estimate repertoire size and how much clonotype sharing occurs between individuals, the study deeply sequenced the blood TCR repertoires of several healthy adults. To increase sequencing depth and limit assay-specific biases, TCR repertoire library preparation and sequencing were carried out by different laboratories using diverse techniques. Between about 0.9 and 10 billion PBMCs per donor were obtained by leukapheresis.

The donors were healthy, HIV-negative adults with no recently reported acute infections or vaccinations. Every donor was a Caucasian adult residing in Nashville, Tennessee, USA. CD4+ T cells were enriched by magnetic negative selection, after which naive cells were positively selected on CD45RA and the negative fraction was taken as the memory subset. Blood was obtained by leukapheresis, after which PBMCs were separated by Ficoll-Histopaque density gradient centrifugation and cryopreserved in liquid nitrogen vapor phase. Purity and quantity of every magnetically sorted T cell population were checked by analytical flow cytometry. Genomic DNA was isolated from every sorted fraction and measured by UV absorbance on a Nanodrop 2000c. TCR CDR3 regions were amplified from genomic DNA by multiplex PCR using the deep immunoSEQ assay. For each cell subset, the extracted genomic DNA was distributed evenly across all wells of several immunoSEQ 96-well plates, and each plate served as one replicate. For sorted subsets, around 200 ng genomic DNA, equal to about 30,000 T cell genomes, was loaded into each replicate PCR. Purified libraries were quantified with a Qubit 3.0 fluorometer, sized on a Bioanalyzer 2100, and re-quantified with the KAPA Library Quantification kit. Each immunoSEQ 96-well plate was sequenced on its own single-read 150-cycle Illumina NextSeq 550 flow cell. On the study's bioinformatics: Because the immunoSEQ output held only junctional sequences and lacked quality scores, the filtering could not match the filtering applied to full-length reads. Sequences were annotated with PyIR, a Python wrapper for IgBLAST v1.9, and V/J genes and CDR3 were assigned using IMGT germline references. Reads with weak V/J assignments (E-value above 1e-6), missing CDR3, stop codons, out-of-frame junctions, or ambiguous translated residues were removed. A V3J clonotype was defined by an identical inferred V gene, J gene, and CDR3 amino acid sequence. The percentage overlap between two repertoires was calculated by dividing the number of shared unique clonotypes by the size of the smaller repertoire. RTK rarefaction, the Chao1 estimator, and Recon v2.1 estimates of unobserved clonotypes were used to assess repertoire richness. For all TCRbeta clonotypes obtained by the gDNA method from a handful of donors, generation probabilities were computed with OLGA. The source is immuneACCESS, and TCRdb retained only in-frame sequences with V and J called. Part of the clones is not carried over; for the studies checked, unresolved V genes explain less than half of this, and the remainder is unexplained. V and J calls and clone size are as listed in that table; D and trimming were resolved from the DNA. Recorded for this sample are 2 million to 3 million clones; around 94% of them occurred a single time. About 0.13% of the sample is taken by the ten largest.

Study-wide conclusions, independent of this receptor: Sampling was restricted to blood, and TCR repertoires in tissues likely differ from the TCR repertoires found in blood. Clonotypes shared by all four sorted-subset donors showed higher generation probabilities than non-shared clonotypes. Incomplete sequencing was indicated by rarefaction of sorted-subset datasets, despite the large sequencing depth. Larger estimated clonotype richness was generally found for naive subsets than for memory subsets. Roughly 5% of naive CD4, more than 3% of naive CD8, around 2.3% of memory CD4, and roughly 0.4% of memory CD8 clonotypes were shared across several donors. The small number of donors limited the genetic and exposure-history diversity represented. Based on pairwise subsampling, the degree of clonotype sharing among donors was expected to be affected by sequencing depth.

A remark on this clone: Which antigen it targets is not known. Base quality data are lacking; no much larger clone is found one base away. Other DNA variants within this sample encode the same CDR3.

The CDR3 has 14 amino acids, counting the end cysteine and phenylalanine. The sequence is cut down to CDR3 DNA, 42 bases in frame from base 1. CDR1 and CDR2, looked up from the germline V gene (reference sequence), are GTSNPN and SVGIG. The V and J ends are trimmed by 1 base and 0 bases, leaving 7 bases between them. Sequenced material: naive CD4+ T cells sorted from blood. Read against the paper, the sample's cell subset or site label means: CD45RA+ positively selected. This chain joins TRBV30 to TRBJ1-5; TRBD1 is perhaps the D gene, given 6 matching bases. The clonotype was recovered from a man between 18 and 29 years old in good health. CDR3 sequence: CAWSADSSNQPQHF. The DNA is TGTGCCTGGAGTGCGGACAGTAGCAATCAGCCCCAGCATTTT.